This T cell receptor beta chain was profiled in a study of blood T cell repertoires in COVID-19. This CDR3 has 16 amino acids. Germline lookup yields CDR1 SNHLY and CDR2 FYNNEI. With 4 bases removed from V and 2 bases from J, the gap between germline ends came to 15 bases. The data were produced by immunoSEQ multiplex PCR, yet TCRdb's version contains in-frame clones alone and is incomplete. Among 470,000 or so clones, around nine tenths were seen once, and the ten largest hold around 4.5%. The sequenced sample consisted of peripheral blood. The chain combines TRBV2 with TRBJ1-5; D gene unclear. This receptor was taken from a woman aged 25 to 39 with acute or convalescent COVID-19. CDR3 amino acids: CASSVAGVGGNQPQHF. The CDR3, as DNA: TGTGCCAGCAGTGTGGCCGGGGTCGGGGGCAATCAGCCCCAGCATTTT.